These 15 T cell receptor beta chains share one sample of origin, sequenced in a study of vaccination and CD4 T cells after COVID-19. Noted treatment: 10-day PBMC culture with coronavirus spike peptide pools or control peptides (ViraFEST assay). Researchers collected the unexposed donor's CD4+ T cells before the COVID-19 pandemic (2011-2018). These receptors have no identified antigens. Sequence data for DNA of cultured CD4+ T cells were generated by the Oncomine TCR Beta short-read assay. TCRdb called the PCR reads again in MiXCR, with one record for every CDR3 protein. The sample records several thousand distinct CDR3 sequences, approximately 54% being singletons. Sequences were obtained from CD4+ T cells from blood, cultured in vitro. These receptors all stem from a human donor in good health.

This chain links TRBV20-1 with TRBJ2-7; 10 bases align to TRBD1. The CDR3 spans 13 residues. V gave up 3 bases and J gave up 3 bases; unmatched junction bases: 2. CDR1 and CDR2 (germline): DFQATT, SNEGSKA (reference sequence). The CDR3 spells CSARGQGFYEQYF. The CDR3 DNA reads TGCAGTGCTAGGGGACAGGGGTTCTACGAGCAGTACTTC.

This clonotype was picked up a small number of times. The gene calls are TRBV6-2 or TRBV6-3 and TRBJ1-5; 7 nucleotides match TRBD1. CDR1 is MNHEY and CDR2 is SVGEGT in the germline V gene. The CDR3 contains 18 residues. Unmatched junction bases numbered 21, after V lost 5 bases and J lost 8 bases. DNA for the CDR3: TGTGCCAGCAGTCGAATAGCCCGAGGGACAGCCGCACAGGAGCCCCAGCATTTT. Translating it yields CASSRIARGTAAQEPQHF.

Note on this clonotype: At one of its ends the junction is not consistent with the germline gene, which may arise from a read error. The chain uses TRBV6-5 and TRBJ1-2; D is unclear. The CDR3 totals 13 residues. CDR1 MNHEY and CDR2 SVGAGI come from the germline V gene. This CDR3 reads CANSSLPGSGYTF. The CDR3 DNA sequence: TGTGCCAACAGTTCCCTCCCGGGGTCTGGCTACACCTTC.

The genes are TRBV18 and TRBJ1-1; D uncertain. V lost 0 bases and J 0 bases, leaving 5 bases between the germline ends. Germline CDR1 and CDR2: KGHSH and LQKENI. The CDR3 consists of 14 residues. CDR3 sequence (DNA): TGTGCCAGCTCACCACCTTCCGTGAACACTGAAGCTTTCTTT. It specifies CASSPPSVNTEAFF.

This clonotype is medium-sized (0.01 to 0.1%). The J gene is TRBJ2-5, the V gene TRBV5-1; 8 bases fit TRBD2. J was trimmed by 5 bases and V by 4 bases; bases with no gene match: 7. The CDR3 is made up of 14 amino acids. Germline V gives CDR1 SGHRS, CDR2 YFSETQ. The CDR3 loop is CASSGIAGWETQYF. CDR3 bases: TGCGCCAGCAGCGGTATAGCGGGATGGGAGACCCAGTACTTC. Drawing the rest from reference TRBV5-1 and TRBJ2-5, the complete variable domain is KAGVTQTPRYLIKTRGQQVTLSCSPISGHRSVSWYQQTPGQGLQFLFEYFSETQRNKGNFPGRFSGRQFSNSRSEMNVSTLELGDSALYLCASSGIAGWETQYFGPGTRLLVL.

The CDR3, as DNA: TGCGCCAGCAGGGAACAGGGGTCTGGTCAGCCCCAGCATTTT. Translated, it gives CASREQGSGQPQHF. This rearrangement joins TRBV10-2 to TRBJ1-5; 7 bases line up with TRBD1. CDR3 length: 14 amino acids. The V gene end was trimmed by 6 bases and the J gene end by 6 bases; junction bases not matched to a gene: 8. CDR1 is WSHSY, CDR2 SAAADI, per germline.

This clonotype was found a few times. CDR3 loop: CASRDRGTGNLPWSNQPQHF. For the CDR3, the DNA is TGTGCCAGCAGGGACCGAGGAACAGGGAACCTTCCGTGGAGCAATCAGCCCCAGCATTTT. The rearrangement joins TRBV6-1 to TRBJ1-5; a weak D match, TRBD1 (6 bases). There are 20 residues in the CDR3. Deletions cut 6 bases from V and 1 base from J, with 28 bases between. The germline CDR1 and CDR2 sequences are MNHNS and SASEGT.

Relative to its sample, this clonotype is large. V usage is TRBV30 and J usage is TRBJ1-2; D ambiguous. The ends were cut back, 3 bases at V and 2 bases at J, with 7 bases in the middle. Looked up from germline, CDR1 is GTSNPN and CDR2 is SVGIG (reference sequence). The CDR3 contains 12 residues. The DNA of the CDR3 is TGTGCCTGGAGGTTCGCCAACTATGGCTACACCTTC. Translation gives CAWRFANYGYTF.

CDR3 nucleotides: TGTGCCAGCAGGGGGGTAGCTGAAGCTTTCTTT. The encoded protein is CASRGVAEAFF. The chain is built from TRBV27 and TRBJ1-1, with D perhaps TRBD1 (5 bases). The V end lost 6 bases, the J end lost 6 bases, and 8 bases lay between the germline ends. Germline CDR1 MNHEY, CDR2 SMNVEV (reference sequence). This CDR3 has 11 amino acids.

The chain's CDR3 is CASSLGQGRVYEQYF. For the CDR3, the DNA is TGTGCCAGCAGCCTTGGACAGGGGAGGGTCTACGAGCAGTACTTC. This chain connects TRBV7-2 to TRBJ2-7; 9 bases match TRBD1. After removal of 5 bases from V and 3 bases from J, the junction contained 8 bases not matched to a gene. This CDR3 has 15 amino acids. Germline loops: CDR1 SGHTA, CDR2 FQGNSA.

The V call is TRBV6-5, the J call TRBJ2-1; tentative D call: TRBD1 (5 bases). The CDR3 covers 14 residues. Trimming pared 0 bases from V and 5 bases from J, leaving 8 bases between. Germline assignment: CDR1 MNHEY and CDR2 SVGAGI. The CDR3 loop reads CASSYSGLNNEQFF. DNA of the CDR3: TGTGCCAGCAGTTACTCGGGGCTAAACAATGAGCAGTTCTTC.

The CDR3 bases are TGTGCCAGCAGCCACTATGGCTACACCTTC. Encoded protein: CASSHYGYTF. The chain recombines TRBV7-7 with TRBJ1-2; D not certain. V was clipped by 5 bases and J by 3 bases, with 1 base between them. Germline-derived CDR1 and CDR2 are SSHAT and FNYEAQ (reference sequence). This CDR3 is built from 10 residues. Based on the CDR3 plus reference TRBV7-7 and TRBJ1-2, the full variable domain is GAGVSQSPRYKVTKRGQDVTLRCDPISSHATLYWYQQALGQGPEFLTYFNYEAQPDKSGLPSDRFSAERPEGSISTLTIQRTEQRDSAMYRCASSHYGYTFGSGTRLTVV.

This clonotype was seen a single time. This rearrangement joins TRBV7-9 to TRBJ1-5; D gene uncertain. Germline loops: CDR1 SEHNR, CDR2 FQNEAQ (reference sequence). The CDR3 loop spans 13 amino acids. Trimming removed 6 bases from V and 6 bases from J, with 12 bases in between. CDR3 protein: CASSLTASQPQHF. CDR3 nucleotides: TGTGCCAGCAGTCTGACGGCATCTCAGCCCCAGCATTTT.

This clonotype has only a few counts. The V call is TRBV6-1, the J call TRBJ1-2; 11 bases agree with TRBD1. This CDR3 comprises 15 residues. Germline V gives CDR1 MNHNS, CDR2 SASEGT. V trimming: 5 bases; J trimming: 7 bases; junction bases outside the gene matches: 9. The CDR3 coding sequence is TGTGCCAGCAGTACCTTAACCGGGACAGGGGGTGGCTACACCTTC. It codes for CASSTLTGTGGGYTF.

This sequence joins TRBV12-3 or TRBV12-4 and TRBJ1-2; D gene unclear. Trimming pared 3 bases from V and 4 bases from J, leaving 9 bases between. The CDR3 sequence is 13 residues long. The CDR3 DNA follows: TGTGCCAGCAGTTTGGCACTCCTCTATGGCTACACCTTC. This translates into CASSLALLYGYTF.